This T cell receptor (beta chain) stems from a study of Ad26.COV2.S vaccination and SARS-CoV-2 variants. Study-wide points: Following vaccination, spike-specific CD8+ and CD4+ T cell responses reportedly exhibited substantial breadth.

The germline CDR1 and CDR2 sequences are GTSNPN and SVGIG (reference sequence). Trimming shortened V by 4 bases and J by 4 bases, and 13 bases separated the two germline ends. The CDR3 totals 13 residues. The protocol was immunoSEQ multiplex PCR, while the TCRdb copy is restricted to in-frame clones and leaves out a portion. There are around 300,000 clones in the sample; 70% to 90% occur only once, and about 10% lies in the top ten. In the case of this clone: Its antigen remains unidentified.

The treatment was: roughly 18 received Ad26.COV2.S at low or high dose, single or two shots; about 5 received placebo; per-sample allocation not given. Repertoires come from day 63 after the first vaccine or placebo injection. This adult donor, from Boston, was 18-55 years old. Ad26 vector vaccine expressed Wuhan-strain SARS-CoV-2 spike. The sample in question was peripheral blood, obtained in a trial of Ad26.COV2.S vaccine versus placebo. This sequence joins TRBV30 and TRBJ1-2, with D maybe TRBD1 (5 bases). This TCR was recovered from a person aged 18-60 years who received the Ad26.COV2.S COVID-19 vaccine or a placebo. The CDR3 protein is CAWNPRTSYGYTF. CDR3 in DNA: TGTGCCTGGAACCCTCGGACAAGCTATGGCTACACCTTC.